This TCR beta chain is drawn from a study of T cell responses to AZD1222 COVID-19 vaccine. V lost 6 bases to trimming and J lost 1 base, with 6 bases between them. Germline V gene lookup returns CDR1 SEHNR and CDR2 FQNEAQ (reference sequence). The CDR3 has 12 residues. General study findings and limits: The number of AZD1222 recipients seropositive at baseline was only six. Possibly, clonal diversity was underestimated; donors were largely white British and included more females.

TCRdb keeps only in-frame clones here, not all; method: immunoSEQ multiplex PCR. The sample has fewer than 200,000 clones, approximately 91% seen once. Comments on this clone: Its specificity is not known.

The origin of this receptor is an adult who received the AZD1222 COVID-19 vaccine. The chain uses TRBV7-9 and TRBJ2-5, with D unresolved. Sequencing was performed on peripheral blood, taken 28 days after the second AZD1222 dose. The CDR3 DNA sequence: TGTGCCAGCAGTCTTACCCAAGAGACCCAGTACTTC. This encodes CASSLTQETQYF.